The clone carrying this T cell receptor (beta chain) came up a few times. Its antigen is currently unknown. Expressed TCRB transcripts got sequenced, as all isolated RNA was reverse transcribed. Here immunoSEQ multiplex PCR was the method, and the copy in TCRdb shows in-frame clones only, minus some. The sample records about 660,000 clones, about 14% being singletons. This record comes from a study of beta chain features in type 1 diabetes. Study in general: On cell yields, gender and age, patients and healthy donors were similar. Whole-study findings and limits: In the patient group, naive, central memory and Treg TCRB repertoires seemed more alike than in the healthy donor group. TCRB CDR3 length was moderately but significantly reduced in all four CD4+ subsets of Type 1 diabetes patients.

A sort by CD45RO/CCR7/CD25/CD127/CD95/CD27 yielded CD4+ naive, central memory, regulatory and stem cell-like memory cells. V lost 5 bases and J lost 3, with 14 bases in between. CDR3 length: 14 amino acids. CDR1 is SGHTA, CDR2 FQGNSA, per germline. This sequence was found in a man younger than 35 with type 1 diabetes. The chain employs TRBV7-2 and TRBJ2-7, with TRBD2 as a possible D gene (5 bases). Sequenced: naive CD4+ T cells from blood. The CDR3: CASSPQGRDYEQYF. CDR3 sequence (DNA): TGTGCCAGCAGCCCCCAAGGGAGAGACTACGAGCAGTACTTC. Drawing the rest from reference TRBV7-2 and TRBJ2-7, the complete variable domain is GAGVSQSPSNKVTEKGKDVELRCDPISGHTALYWYRQSLGQGLEFLIYFQGNSAPDKSGLPSDRFSAERTGGSVSTLTIQRTQQEDSAVYLCASSPQGRDYEQYFGPGTRLTVT.